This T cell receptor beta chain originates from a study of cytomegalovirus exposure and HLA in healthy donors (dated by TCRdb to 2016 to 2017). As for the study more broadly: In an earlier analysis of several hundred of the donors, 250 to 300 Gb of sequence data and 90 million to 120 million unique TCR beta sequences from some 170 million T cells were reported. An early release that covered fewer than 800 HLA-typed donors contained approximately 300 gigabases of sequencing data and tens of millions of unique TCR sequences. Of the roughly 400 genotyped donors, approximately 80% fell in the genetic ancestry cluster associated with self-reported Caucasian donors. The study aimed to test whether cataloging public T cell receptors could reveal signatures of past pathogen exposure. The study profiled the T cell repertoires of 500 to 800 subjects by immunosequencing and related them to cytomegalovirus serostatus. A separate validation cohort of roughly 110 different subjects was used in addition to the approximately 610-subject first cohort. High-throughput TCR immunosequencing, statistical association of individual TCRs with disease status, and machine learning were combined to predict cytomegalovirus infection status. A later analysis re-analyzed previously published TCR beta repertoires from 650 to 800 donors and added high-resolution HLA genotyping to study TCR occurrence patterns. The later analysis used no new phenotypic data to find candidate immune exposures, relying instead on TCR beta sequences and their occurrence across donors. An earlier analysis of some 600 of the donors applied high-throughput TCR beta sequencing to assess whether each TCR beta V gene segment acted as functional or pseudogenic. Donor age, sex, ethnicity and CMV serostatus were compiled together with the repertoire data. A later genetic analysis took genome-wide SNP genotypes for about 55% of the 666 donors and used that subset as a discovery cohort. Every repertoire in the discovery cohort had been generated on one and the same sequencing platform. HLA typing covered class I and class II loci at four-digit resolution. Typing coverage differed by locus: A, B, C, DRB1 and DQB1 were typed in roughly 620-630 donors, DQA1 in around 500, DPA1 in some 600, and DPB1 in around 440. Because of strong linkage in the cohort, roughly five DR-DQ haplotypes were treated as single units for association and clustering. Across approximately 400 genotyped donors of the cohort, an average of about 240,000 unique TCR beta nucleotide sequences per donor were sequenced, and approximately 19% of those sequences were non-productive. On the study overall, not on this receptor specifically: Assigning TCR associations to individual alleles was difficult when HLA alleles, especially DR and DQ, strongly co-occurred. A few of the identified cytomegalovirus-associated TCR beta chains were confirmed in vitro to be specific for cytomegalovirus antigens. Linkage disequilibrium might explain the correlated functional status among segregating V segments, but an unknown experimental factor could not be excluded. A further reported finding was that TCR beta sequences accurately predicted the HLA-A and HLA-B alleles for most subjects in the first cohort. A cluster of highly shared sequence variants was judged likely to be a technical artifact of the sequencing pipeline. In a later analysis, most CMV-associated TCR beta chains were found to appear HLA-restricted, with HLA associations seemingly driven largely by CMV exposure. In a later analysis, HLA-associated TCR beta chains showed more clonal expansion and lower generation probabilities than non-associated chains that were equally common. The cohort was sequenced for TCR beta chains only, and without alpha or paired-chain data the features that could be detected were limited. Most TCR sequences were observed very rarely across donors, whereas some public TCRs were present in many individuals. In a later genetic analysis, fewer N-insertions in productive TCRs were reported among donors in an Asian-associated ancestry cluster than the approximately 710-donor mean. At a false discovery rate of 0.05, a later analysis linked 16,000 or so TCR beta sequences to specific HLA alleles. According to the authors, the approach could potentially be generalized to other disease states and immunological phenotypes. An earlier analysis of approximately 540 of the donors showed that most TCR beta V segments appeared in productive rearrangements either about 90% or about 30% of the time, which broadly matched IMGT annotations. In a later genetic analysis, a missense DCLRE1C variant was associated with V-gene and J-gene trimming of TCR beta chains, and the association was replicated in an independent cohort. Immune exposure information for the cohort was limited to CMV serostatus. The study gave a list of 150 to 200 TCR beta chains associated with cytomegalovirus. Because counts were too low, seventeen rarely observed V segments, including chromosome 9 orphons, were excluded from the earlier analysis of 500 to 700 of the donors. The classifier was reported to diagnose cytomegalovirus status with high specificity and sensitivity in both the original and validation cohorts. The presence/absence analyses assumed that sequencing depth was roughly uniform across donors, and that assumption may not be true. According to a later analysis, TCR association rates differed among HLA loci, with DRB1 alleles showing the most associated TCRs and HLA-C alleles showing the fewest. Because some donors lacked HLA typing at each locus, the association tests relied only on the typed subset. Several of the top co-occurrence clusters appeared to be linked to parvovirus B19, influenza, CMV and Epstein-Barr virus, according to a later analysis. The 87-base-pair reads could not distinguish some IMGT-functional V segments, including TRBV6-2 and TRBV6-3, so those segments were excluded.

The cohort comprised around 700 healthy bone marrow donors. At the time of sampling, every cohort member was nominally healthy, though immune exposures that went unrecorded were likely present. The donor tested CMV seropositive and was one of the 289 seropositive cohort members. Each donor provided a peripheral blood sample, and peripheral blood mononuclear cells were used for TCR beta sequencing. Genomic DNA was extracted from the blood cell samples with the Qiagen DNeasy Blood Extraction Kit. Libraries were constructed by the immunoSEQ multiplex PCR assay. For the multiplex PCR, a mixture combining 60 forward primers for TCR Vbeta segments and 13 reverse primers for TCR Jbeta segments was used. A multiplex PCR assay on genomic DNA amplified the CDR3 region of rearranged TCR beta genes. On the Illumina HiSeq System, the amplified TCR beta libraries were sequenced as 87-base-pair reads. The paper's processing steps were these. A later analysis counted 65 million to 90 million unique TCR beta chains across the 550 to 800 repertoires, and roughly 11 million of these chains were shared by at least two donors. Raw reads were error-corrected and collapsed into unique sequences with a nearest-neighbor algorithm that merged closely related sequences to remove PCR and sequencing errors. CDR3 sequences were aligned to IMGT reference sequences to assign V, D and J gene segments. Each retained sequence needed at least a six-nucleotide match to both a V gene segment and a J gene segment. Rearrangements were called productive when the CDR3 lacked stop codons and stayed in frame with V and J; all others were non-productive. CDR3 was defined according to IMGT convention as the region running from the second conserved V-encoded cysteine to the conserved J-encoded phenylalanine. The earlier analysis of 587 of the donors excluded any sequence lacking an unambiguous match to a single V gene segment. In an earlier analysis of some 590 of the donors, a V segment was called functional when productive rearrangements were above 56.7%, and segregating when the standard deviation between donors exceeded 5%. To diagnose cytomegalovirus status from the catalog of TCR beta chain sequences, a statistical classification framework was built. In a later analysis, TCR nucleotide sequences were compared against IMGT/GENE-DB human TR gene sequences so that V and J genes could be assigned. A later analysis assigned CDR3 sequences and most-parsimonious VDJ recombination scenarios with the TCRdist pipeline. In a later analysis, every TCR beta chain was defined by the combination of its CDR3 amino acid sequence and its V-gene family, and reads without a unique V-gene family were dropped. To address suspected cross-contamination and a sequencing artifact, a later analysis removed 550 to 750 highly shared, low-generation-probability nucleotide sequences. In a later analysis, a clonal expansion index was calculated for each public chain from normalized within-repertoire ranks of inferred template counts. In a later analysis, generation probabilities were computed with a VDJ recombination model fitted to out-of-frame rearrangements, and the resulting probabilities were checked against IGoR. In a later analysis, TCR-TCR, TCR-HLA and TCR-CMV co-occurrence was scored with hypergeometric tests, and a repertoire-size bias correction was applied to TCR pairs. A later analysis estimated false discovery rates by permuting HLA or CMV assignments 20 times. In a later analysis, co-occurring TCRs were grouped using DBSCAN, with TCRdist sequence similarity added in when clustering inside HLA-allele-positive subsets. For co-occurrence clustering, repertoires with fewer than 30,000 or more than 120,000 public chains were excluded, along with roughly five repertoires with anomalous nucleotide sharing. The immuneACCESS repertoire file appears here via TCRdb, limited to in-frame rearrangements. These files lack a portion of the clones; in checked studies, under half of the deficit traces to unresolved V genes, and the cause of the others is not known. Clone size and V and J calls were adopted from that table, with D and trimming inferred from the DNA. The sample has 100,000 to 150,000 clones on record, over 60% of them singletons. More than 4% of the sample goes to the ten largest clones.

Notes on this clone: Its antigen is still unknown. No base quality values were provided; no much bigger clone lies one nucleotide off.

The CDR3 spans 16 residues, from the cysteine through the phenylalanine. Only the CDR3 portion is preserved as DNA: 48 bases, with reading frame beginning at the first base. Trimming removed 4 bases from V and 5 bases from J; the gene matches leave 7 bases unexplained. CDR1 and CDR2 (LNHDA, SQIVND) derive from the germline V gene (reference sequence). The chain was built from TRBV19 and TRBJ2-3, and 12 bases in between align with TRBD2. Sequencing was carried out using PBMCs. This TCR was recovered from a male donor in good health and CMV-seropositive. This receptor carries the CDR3 CASSTFASGGGDTQYF. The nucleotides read TGTGCCAGTAGTACCTTTGCTAGCGGGGGGGGAGATACGCAGTATTTT.